This entry concerns a single T cell receptor beta chain. Its antigen remains unidentified. The CDR3 spans 13 residues. The ends were cut back, 4 bases at V and 1 base at J, with 9 bases in the middle. Germline assignment: CDR1 DFQATT and CDR2 SNEGSKA (reference sequence). TCRdb recomputed calls from the 5' RACE reads with MiXCR, one row per CDR3 protein. The sample lists roughly 180,000 distinct CDR3 sequences, 15% to 20% seen once, with about 4% in the top ten. The record originates from a study of T-cell memory formation after mild COVID-19. Study overall: Clusters were largely donor specific.

General study points: The main location of contracting CD4+ clones was CM and EM, and that of contracting CD8+ clones was EMRA. Second-wave clones that peaked on day 37 lacked confirmed SARS-CoV-2 specificity.

Sample: PBMCs or a T cell subset sorted from them (not recorded which). V gene TRBV20-1 combines with J gene TRBJ2-3, with D possibly being TRBD2 (6 bases). The clonotype originates from a man younger than 30 who had mild COVID-19 (a few samples of this study predate the infection). Cell type and time point are not known. CDR3 nucleotides: TGCAGTGCTAATCCTAGCGGCACAGATACGCAGTATTTT. Translating gives CSANPSGTDTQYF.